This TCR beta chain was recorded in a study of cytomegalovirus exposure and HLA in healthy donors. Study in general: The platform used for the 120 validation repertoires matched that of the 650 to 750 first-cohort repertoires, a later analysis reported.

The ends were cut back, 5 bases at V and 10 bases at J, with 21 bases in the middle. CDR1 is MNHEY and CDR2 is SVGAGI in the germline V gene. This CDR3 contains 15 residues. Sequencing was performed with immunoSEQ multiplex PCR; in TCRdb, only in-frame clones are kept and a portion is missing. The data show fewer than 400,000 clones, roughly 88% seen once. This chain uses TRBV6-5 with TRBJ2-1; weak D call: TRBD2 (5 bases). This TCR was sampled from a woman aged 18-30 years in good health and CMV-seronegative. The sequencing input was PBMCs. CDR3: CASSRSDLGSGEQFF. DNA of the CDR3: TGTGCCAGCAGTAGGTCGGACTTAGGGTCGGGGGAGCAGTTCTTC.